This T cell receptor beta chain comes out of a study of blood T cell repertoires in COVID-19 (dated by TCRdb to the early 2020s). Regarding the research as a whole: Samples from collaborators originated in the United States, Italy and Spain and spanned both the acute and convalescent phases of COVID-19. The material from the prospective study consisted of cDNA or gDNA derived from T cells, B-cell-depleted T cells, or PBMCs. Deeply sampled blood TCRbeta repertoires from subjects exposed to, actively infected with, or recovered from COVID-19 were included in the dataset. The repertoires were released in a freely available public database meant as a resource for research on the immune response to SARS-CoV-2. The samples were drawn from the first 160 participants of the ongoing ImmuneRACE study and from 1,200 or so subjects provided by 6 global collaborators. The sample metadata nearly always contained a de-identified subject ID, COVID-19 status, age in years and sex. Where HLA class I and class II types were available, the types were taken from metadata supplied by the sample provider, not from assay-based typing. Study-wide conclusions, independent of this receptor: Clinical and demographic metadata were provided uncurated, with the amount varying by source and participant.

On this clone itself: Its antigen is unknown. No quality values exist for individual bases; no much larger clone is one base distant.

The immunoSEQ Assay, a bias-controlled multiplex PCR, was used to amplify TCRbeta CDR3 regions from genomic DNA. The published analysis was carried out like this. Within the assay, amplification of reference gene primers was used to estimate how many nucleated cells each sample contained. Sequence reads were collapsed and filtered to measure the absolute abundance of every unique TCRbeta CDR3 rearrangement. For each sample, productive Simpson clonality was calculated by taking the square root of Simpson's diversity index across productive rearrangements. TCRdb stores this immuneACCESS table with in-frame sequences only. Part of the clones is absent; in the studies checked, under half of the shortfall reflects unresolved V genes, and no reason is known for the rest. V, J and clone size derive from that table, while D and trimming were established from the DNA sequence. The sample contains around 150,000 clones, roughly 90% of them found a single time. The ten largest clones add up to over 9.5% of the sample.

The germline V gene (reference sequence) supplies CDR1 LNHDA and CDR2 SQIVND. The germline V and J ends show losses of 4 bases and 4 bases respectively, and no gene match explains 10 bases of the junction. There are 16 amino acids in the CDR3, from cysteine to phenylalanine inclusive. The CDR3 DNA has 48 bases and is translated from base 1. Each collaborating institution followed its own protocols to collect whole blood in K2EDTA tubes. For TCRbeta analysis, collaborator samples were shipped as frozen whole blood, as isolated PBMCs, or as DNA extracted from either sample type. The clonotype comes from a man in his forties or fifties with active or convalescent COVID-19. The sample taken for sequencing was peripheral blood. The chain is made from TRBV19 and TRBJ1-5, with 7 bases aligning to TRBD1. CDR3 region: CASSTRQGVSNQPQHF. In nucleotides, the sequence is TGTGCCAGTAGTACAAGACAGGGCGTTTCGAATCAGCCCCAGCATTTT.